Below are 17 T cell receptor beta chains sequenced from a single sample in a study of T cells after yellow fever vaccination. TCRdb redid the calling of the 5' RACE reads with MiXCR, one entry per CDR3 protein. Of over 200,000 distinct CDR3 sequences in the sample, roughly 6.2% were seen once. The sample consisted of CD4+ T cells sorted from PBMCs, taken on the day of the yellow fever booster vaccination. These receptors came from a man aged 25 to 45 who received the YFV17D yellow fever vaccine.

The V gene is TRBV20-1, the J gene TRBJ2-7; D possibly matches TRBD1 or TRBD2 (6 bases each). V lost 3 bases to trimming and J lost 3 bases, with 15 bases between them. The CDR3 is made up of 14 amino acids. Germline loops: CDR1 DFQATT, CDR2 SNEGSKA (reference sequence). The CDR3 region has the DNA TGCAGTGCTAGGTCGGCGGAGGGGGACTACGAGCAGTACTTC. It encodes CSARSAEGDYEQYF.

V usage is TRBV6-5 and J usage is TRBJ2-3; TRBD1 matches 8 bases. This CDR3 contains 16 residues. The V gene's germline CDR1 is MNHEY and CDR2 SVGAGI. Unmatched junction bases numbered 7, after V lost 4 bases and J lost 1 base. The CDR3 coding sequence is TGTGCCAGCAGTTTCAACAGGGGGAAGGGCACAGATACGCAGTATTTT. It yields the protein CASSFNRGKGTDTQYF.

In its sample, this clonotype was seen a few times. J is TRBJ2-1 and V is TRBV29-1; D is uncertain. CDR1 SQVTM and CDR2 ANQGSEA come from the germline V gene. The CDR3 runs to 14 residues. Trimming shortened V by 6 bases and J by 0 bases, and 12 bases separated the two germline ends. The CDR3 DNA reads TGCAGCGTATTGACTCCAAGCTCCTACAATGAGCAGTTCTTC. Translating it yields CSVLTPSSYNEQFF.

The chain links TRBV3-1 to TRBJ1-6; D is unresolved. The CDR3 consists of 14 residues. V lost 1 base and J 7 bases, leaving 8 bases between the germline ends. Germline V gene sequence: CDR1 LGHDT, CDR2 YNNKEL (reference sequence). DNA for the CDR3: TGTGCCAGCAGCCAAGTGGAAGGGAATTCACCCCTCCACTTT. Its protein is CASSQVEGNSPLHF.

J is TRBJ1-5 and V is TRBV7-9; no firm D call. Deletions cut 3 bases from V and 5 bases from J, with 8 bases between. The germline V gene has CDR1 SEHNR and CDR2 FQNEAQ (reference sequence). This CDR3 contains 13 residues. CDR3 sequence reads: CASSLASHQPQHF. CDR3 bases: TGTGCCAGCAGCTTGGCCAGTCATCAGCCCCAGCATTTT. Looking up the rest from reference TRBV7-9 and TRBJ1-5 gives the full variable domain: DTGVSQNPRHKITKRGQNVTFRCDPISEHNRLYWYRQTLGQGPEFLTYFQNEAQLEKSRLLSDRFSAERPKGSFSTLEIQRTEQGDSAMYLCASSLASHQPQHFGDGTRLSIL.

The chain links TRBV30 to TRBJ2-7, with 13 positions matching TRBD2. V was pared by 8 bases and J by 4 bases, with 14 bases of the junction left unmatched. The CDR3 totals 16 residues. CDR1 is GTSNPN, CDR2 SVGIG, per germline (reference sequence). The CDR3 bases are TGTGCCGGACGTTTGCGGGGACTAGCGGGACAATACGAGCAGTACTTC. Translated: CAGRLRGLAGQYEQYF.

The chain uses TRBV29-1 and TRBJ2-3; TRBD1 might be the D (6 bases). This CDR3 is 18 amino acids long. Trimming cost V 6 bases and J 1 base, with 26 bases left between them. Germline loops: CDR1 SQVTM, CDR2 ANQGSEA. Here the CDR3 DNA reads TGCAGCGTCGTGGGGGCCCTTCGGTATTCGCAGGGCACAGATACGCAGTATTTT. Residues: CSVVGALRYSQGTDTQYF.

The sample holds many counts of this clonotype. The CDR3 DNA sequence: TGCAGTGCTAGAGATCTAGGCCTTCAAGAGACCCAGTACTTC. This translates into CSARDLGLQETQYF. J is TRBJ2-5 and V is TRBV20-1; D is undetermined. CDR1 is DFQATT, CDR2 SNEGSKA, per germline (reference sequence). This CDR3 is built from 14 residues. V was shortened by 0 bases and J by 2 bases, with 10 bases between the two germline ends.

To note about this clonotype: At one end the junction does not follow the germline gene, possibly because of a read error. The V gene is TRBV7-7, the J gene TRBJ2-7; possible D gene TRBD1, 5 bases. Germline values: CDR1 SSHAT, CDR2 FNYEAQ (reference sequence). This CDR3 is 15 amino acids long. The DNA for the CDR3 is TGTGCTAGCAGCTTAGGCCTTTCAGGGTCCTACGAGCAGTACTTC. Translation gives CASSLGLSGSYEQYF.

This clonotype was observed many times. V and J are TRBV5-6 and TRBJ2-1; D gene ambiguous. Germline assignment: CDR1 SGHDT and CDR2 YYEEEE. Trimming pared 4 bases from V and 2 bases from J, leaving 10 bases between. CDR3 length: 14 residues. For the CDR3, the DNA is TGTGCCAGCAGCCCAGGATGGGCCTACAATGAGCAGTTCTTC. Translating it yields CASSPGWAYNEQFF.

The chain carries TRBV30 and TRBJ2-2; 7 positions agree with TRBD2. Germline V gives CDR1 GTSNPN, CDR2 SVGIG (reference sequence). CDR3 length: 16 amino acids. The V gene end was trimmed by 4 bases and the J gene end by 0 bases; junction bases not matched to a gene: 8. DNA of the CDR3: TGTGCCTGGACGTCCGGGAGGATCGCGAACACCGGGGAGCTGTTTTTT. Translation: CAWTSGRIANTGELFF.

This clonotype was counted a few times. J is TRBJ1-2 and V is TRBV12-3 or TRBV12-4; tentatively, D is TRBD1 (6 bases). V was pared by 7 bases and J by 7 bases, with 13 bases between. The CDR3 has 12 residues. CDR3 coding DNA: TGTGCCAGCACCGCCACAGGGTTTGGCTACACCTTC. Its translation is CASTATGFGYTF.

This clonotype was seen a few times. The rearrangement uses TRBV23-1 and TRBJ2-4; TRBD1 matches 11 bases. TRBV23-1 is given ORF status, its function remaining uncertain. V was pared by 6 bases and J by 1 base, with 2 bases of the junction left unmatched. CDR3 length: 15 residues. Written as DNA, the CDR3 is TGCGCCAGCAGAAGGGACAGGGGGGCCAAAAACATTCAGTACTTC. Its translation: CASRRDRGAKNIQYF.

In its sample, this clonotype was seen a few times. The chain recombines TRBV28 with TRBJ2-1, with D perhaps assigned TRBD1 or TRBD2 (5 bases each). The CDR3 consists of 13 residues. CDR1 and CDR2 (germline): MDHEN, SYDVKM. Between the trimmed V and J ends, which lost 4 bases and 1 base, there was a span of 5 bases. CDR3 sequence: CASSWGSYNEQFF. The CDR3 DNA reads TGTGCCAGCAGTTGGGGGTCCTACAATGAGCAGTTCTTC.

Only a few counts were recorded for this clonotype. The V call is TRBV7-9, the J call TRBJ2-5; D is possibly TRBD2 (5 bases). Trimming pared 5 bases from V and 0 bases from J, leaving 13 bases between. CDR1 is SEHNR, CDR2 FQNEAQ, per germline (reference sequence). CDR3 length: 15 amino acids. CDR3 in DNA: TGTGCCAGCAGCAGCCAAGCGGAGTACCAAGAGACCCAGTACTTC. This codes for CASSSQAEYQETQYF.

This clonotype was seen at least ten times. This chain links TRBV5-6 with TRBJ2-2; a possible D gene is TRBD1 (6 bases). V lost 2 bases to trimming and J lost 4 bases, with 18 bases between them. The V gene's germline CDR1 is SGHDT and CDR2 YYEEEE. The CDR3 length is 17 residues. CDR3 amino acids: CASSFDLRGRPTGELFF. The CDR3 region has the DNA TGTGCCAGCAGCTTCGACCTCAGGGGCCGACCCACCGGGGAGCTGTTTTTT.

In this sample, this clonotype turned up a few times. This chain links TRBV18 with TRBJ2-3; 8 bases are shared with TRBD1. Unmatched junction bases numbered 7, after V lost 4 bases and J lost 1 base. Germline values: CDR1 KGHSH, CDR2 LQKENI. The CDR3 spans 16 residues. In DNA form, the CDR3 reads TGTGCCAGCTCACTGACAGGGGATTCGGGCACAGATACGCAGTATTTT. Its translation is CASSLTGDSGTDTQYF.